These 9 T cell receptor beta chains originate from one sample sequenced in a study of control samples from healthy donors and cancer patients. TCRdb's table, derived via immunoSEQ multiplex PCR, lists solely in-frame clones and lacks some. The table records roughly 170,000 clones, about 91% of them present only once. Sequenced sample: blood. The receptors originated from a middle-aged woman in good health.

The chain recombines TRBV18 with TRBJ1-2, with D uncertain. V was trimmed by 3 bases and J by 5 bases, leaving 16 bases between them. CDR1 is KGHSH, CDR2 LQKENI, per germline. This CDR3 is built from 15 residues. The CDR3 spells CASSPAPGVGYGYTF. The DNA of the CDR3 is TGTGCCAGCTCACCGGCCCCCGGGGTGGGGTATGGCTACACCTTC.

The V and J genes are TRBV5-1 and TRBJ2-1; TRBD1 matches 8 bases. Germline trimming cut 4 bases from V and 4 bases from J; bases unmatched to any gene: 7. Germline V gene sequence: CDR1 SGHRS, CDR2 YFSETQ. This CDR3 has 15 amino acids. In DNA, the CDR3 is TGCGCCAGCAGCCCCGGGACAGGAGCATACAATGAGCAGTTCTTC. It yields the protein CASSPGTGAYNEQFF.

The table lists this clone with a count of one. The CDR3 loop reads CASRGLGGNQPQHF. Written as DNA, the CDR3 is TGTGCCAGCAGAGGACTTGGGGGCAATCAGCCCCAGCATTTT. The gene calls are TRBV27 and TRBJ1-5, with D unresolved. From germline, CDR1 is MNHEY and CDR2 SMNVEV (reference sequence). The V and J ends lost 6 bases and 2 bases respectively, with 11 bases between them. The CDR3 contains 14 residues.

DNA of the CDR3: TGCGCCAGCAGCCAAGGGACGAGCACAGATACGCAGTATTTT. This gives the protein CASSQGTSTDTQYF. The chain couples TRBV4-1 to TRBJ2-3; no clear D. Germline-derived CDR1 and CDR2 are MGHRA and YSYEKL. The CDR3 is 14 amino acids. V was trimmed by 1 base and J by 0 bases, leaving 5 bases between them.

The chain recombines TRBV6-5 with TRBJ2-3; D is unclear. CDR1 and CDR2 from the germline V gene are MNHEY and SVGAGI. Trimming pared 6 bases from V and 0 bases from J, leaving 10 bases between. The CDR3 has 14 amino acids. This CDR3 is CASSQVDSTDTQYF. CDR3 coding DNA: TGTGCCAGCAGCCAAGTCGACAGCACAGATACGCAGTATTTT.

The chain has TRBV11-2 and TRBJ2-1; D gene unclear. V gave up 1 base and J gave up 5 bases, with 9 bases separating them. Germline V gene data show CDR1 as SGHAT and CDR2 as FQNNGV. There are 14 residues in the CDR3. CDR3 loop: CASSLGLANNEQFF. CDR3 in DNA: TGTGCCAGCAGCTTAGGGTTGGCTAACAATGAGCAGTTCTTC.

V is TRBV5-6 and J is TRBJ2-7; D tentatively fits TRBD1 or TRBD2 (5 bases each). V lost 7 bases and J lost 3, with 17 bases in between. Germline values: CDR1 SGHDT, CDR2 YYEEEE. The CDR3 runs to 14 residues. CDR3 residues: CASWVGEGRYEQYF. CDR3 in DNA: TGTGCCAGCTGGGTGGGGGAAGGGCGCTACGAGCAGTACTTC.

The J gene is TRBJ1-1, the V gene TRBV15, with D hard to call. Germline lookup yields CDR1 LNHNV and CDR2 YYDKDF (reference sequence). V was shortened by 2 bases and J by 0 bases, with 7 bases between the two germline ends. This CDR3 spans 14 amino acids. The CDR3 region is CATSRPTMNTEAFF. As DNA, the CDR3 is TGTGCCACCAGCAGACCCACGATGAACACTGAAGCTTTCTTT.

The chain couples TRBV11-2 to TRBJ2-5; D is possibly TRBD1 (7 bases). The ends were cut back, 2 bases at V and 4 bases at J, with 11 bases in the middle. This CDR3 has 14 amino acids. CDR1 and CDR2 (germline): SGHAT, FQNNGV. The CDR3 region is CASSLSGGRETQYF. DNA of the CDR3: TGTGCCAGCAGCTTATCAGGGGGGAGAGAGACCCAGTACTTC.